The text below deals with one T cell receptor (beta chain). The data were taken from a study of STAT5B mutations in CD4+ large granular lymphocyte leukemia. Germline values: CDR1 MDHEN, CDR2 SYDVKM. This CDR3 has 11 amino acids. Between the trimmed V and J ends, which lost 3 bases and 9 bases, there was a span of 9 bases. Sequenced by immunoSEQ multiplex PCR; TCRdb stores in-frame clones only, minus some. Among roughly 5,900 clones listed, more than 60% were seen once. Padova, Helsinki and Shinshu hematology units supplied the CD4+ T-LGLL patients. Bead-separated CD4+, CD4+CD8+, CD57+ or CD56+ fractions, or PBMC, were used.

Sequences were obtained from PBMCs. This sequence was found in an elderly man with CD4+ T-cell large granular lymphocyte leukemia. The chain combines TRBV28 with TRBJ2-7; D call uncertain. The CDR3 loop reads CASSFLSVQYF. As DNA, the CDR3 is TGTGCCAGCAGTTTCCTTTCCGTGCAGTACTTC.